One sample yielded the 22 T cell receptor beta chains listed below, sequenced in a study of blood T cells in healthy people across ages. For the second PCR, which ran for about 6 to 11 cycles, a sample-barcoded 5' primer and a J-beta primer mix were used. TCRdb re-derived calls from the 5' RACE reads in MiXCR, one entry per CDR3 protein. Of about 1.7 million distinct CDR3 sequences in the sample, 25% to 30% were seen once. The sample was blood. The receptors were gathered from a woman in her twenties or thirties in good health.

This clonotype was recorded many times. This sequence joins TRBV7-9 and TRBJ2-1; D ambiguous. This CDR3 region has 11 residues. Germline V lookup: CDR1 SEHNR, CDR2 FQNEAQ (reference sequence). V shed 4 bases and J shed 7 bases, with 5 bases lying between them. The CDR3 is CASSSANEQFF. The CDR3 bases are TGTGCCAGCAGCTCCGCGAATGAGCAGTTCTTC.

The chain couples TRBV20-1 to TRBJ1-2, with D possibly matching TRBD1 (6 bases). The V gene lost 5 bases and the J gene lost 2 bases, with 12 bases spanning the gap. CDR3 length: 13 residues. Germline V gene data show CDR1 as DFQATT and CDR2 as SNEGSKA (reference sequence). The CDR3, as DNA: TGCAGTGCTCCCGAGGGGGGAAACTATGGCTACACCTTC. The encoded protein is CSAPEGGNYGYTF.

The rearrangement links TRBV29-1 to TRBJ1-2, with TRBD1 matching 8 bases. Germline CDR1 reads SQVTM; CDR2 reads ANQGSEA. This CDR3 has 14 residues. The junction had 8 bases not matched to a gene; V was cut back by 4 bases and J by 4 bases. In DNA form, the CDR3 reads TGCAGCGTTGGCGAAAGACAGGGGCTCTATGGCTACACCTTC. It translates to CSVGERQGLYGYTF.

The chain recombines TRBV20-1 with TRBJ2-1, with D unclear. This CDR3 contains 12 residues. V lost 5 bases, J lost 6 bases, and 11 bases lay in between. Per the germline V gene, CDR1 is DFQATT and CDR2 is SNEGSKA (reference sequence). Here the CDR3 reads CSAQASFNEQFF. The CDR3 nucleotides read TGCAGTGCTCAGGCTAGTTTCAATGAGCAGTTCTTC.

The CDR3 is CASSARGLADTQYF. CDR3 sequence (DNA): TGTGCCAGCAGTGCCCGGGGGCTAGCAGATACGCAGTATTTT. V is TRBV12-3 or TRBV12-4 and J is TRBJ2-3, with D perhaps assigned TRBD1 or TRBD2 (6 bases each). V lost 5 bases and J lost 4, with 13 bases in between. The CDR3 contains 14 residues.

This chain uses TRBV12-3 or TRBV12-4 with TRBJ2-1, with 9 bases that match TRBD1. V was pared by 6 bases and J by 7 bases, with 13 bases of the junction left unmatched. The CDR3 has 16 amino acids. CDR3 DNA sequence: TGTGCCAGCAGGCGGACGACGGGACAGGGTTCGAATGAGCAGTTCTTC. It yields the protein CASRRTTGQGSNEQFF.

V gene TRBV28 combines with J gene TRBJ2-5; perhaps D is TRBD1 or TRBD2 (5 bases each). The CDR3 runs 15 residues. V was cut by 2 bases and J by 1 base, with 11 bases left in between. In germline, CDR1 is MDHEN, CDR2 SYDVKM. The CDR3 loop is CASSLGTYFQETQYF. As DNA, the CDR3 is TGTGCCAGCAGTTTAGGGACGTACTTCCAAGAGACCCAGTACTTC.

At least ten counts were recorded for this clonotype. The chain couples TRBV20-1 to TRBJ2-5; unclear D gene. Trimming removed 6 bases from V and 4 bases from J, with 15 bases in between. Germline CDR1 DFQATT, CDR2 SNEGSKA (reference sequence). CDR3 length equals 13 residues. The CDR3 bases are TGCAGTGCGGAAAAGGGCCTGCGAGAGACCCAGTACTTC. Its protein is CSAEKGLRETQYF.

The V call is TRBV2, the J call TRBJ1-5, with unresolved D. The germline V and J ends were trimmed by 2 bases and 6 bases, with 8 bases remaining between them. CDR1 is SNHLY, CDR2 FYNNEI, per germline. CDR3 length: 13 residues. CDR3 nucleotides: TGTGCCAGCAGTGAACGGATTGTTCAGCCCCAGCATTTT. Translated, it gives CASSERIVQPQHF.

This clonotype was seen repeatedly, ten times or more. V is TRBV20-1 and J is TRBJ2-1; 10 nucleotides line up with TRBD2. There are 14 residues in the CDR3. The trim removed 6 bases at V and 9 bases at J, leaving 11 bases unmatched. Germline V lookup: CDR1 DFQATT, CDR2 SNEGSKA (reference sequence). The DNA for the CDR3 is TGCAGTGCCCCGTCGAGCGGGGGGGCCGTTGAGCAGTTCTTC. It is translated as CSAPSSGGAVEQFF.

The chain joins TRBV12-3 or TRBV12-4 to TRBJ1-1; D perhaps matches TRBD1 (5 bases). The ends were cut back, 4 bases at V and 7 bases at J, with 13 bases in the middle. The CDR3 length is 13 residues. The CDR3 here is CASSSVGTSEAFF. DNA for the CDR3: TGTGCCAGCAGTTCTGTGGGGACCAGTGAAGCTTTCTTT.

The V call is TRBV12-3 or TRBV12-4, the J call TRBJ2-1; 13 bases match TRBD2. The CDR3 has 16 amino acids. The V and J ends lost 6 bases and 10 bases, in that order; junction bases with no gene match: 12. CDR3 amino acids: CASRFPGLAGSGEQFF. CDR3 bases: TGTGCCAGCAGATTCCCGGGACTAGCGGGGTCAGGAGAGCAGTTCTTC.

This clonotype has just a few counts. This chain connects TRBV9 to TRBJ2-1, with unresolved D. The germline gives CDR1 SGDLS, CDR2 YYNGEE. V shed 0 bases and J shed 12 bases, with 16 bases lying between them. The CDR3 consists of 14 residues. The CDR3 nucleotides read TGTGCCAGCAGCGTAGCTACCGAACCGAAGGGGCAGTTCTTC. Translated: CASSVATEPKGQFF.

This clonotype was picked up a small number of times. The V call is TRBV30, the J call TRBJ1-2; 8 nucleotides line up with TRBD1. From germline, CDR1 is GTSNPN and CDR2 SVGIG (reference sequence). This CDR3 is 13 amino acids long. The ends lost 8 bases at V and 8 bases at J; junction bases unmatched: 13. CDR3 in DNA: TGTGCCGAAAGAGGGACAGGCCTCGGGGGCTACACCTTC. Translating gives CAERGTGLGGYTF.

The J gene is TRBJ2-1, the V gene TRBV5-1, with 7 bases lining up with TRBD2. CDR1 and CDR2 from the germline V gene are SGHRS and YFSETQ. CDR3 size: 16 residues. Losses at the gene ends were 2 bases for V and 1 base for J; bases not matched to a gene: 6. DNA of the CDR3: TGCGCCAGCAGCTTTGAGGGAGGGTCATCCTACAATGAGCAGTTCTTC. It encodes CASSFEGGSSYNEQFF.

The chain carries TRBV20-1 and TRBJ2-1, with D perhaps TRBD2 (6 bases). Trimming took 5 bases from V and 14 from J, leaving 22 bases between them. Germline loops: CDR1 DFQATT, CDR2 SNEGSKA (reference sequence). The CDR3 is 13 amino acids. The CDR3, as DNA: TGCAGTGCTCCTCTCCCGCGGGATAAGATGGAGTTCTTC. Amino acid sequence: CSAPLPRDKMEFF.

In this sample, this clonotype turned up a few times. The chain couples TRBV10-2 to TRBJ2-3; 14 nucleotides align to TRBD2. This CDR3 region has 19 residues. Looked up from germline, CDR1 is WSHSY and CDR2 is SAAADI. The ends lost 7 bases at V and 0 bases at J; junction bases unmatched: 12. CDR3 DNA sequence: TGCGCCAGCACCCGAGGACTAGCGGGGGGCCCTTCTAGCACAGATACGCAGTATTTT. Translated, it gives CASTRGLAGGPSSTDTQYF.

This clonotype was counted a few times. The chain carries TRBV18 and TRBJ2-4; weak D call: TRBD2 (6 bases). Per germline, CDR1 KGHSH and CDR2 LQKENI. The length of the CDR3 is 14 residues. The V end was cut by 6 bases, the J end by 6 bases, with 15 bases between. Here the CDR3 DNA reads TGTGCCAGCTCCCCCGGACCCGGGGGAAACATTCAGTACTTC. It translates to CASSPGPGGNIQYF.

This clonotype was detected only a few times. The chain uses TRBV9 and TRBJ2-3; D might be TRBD1 or TRBD2, each matching 5 bases. With 3 bases removed from V and 6 bases from J, the gap between germline ends came to 14 bases. Per germline, CDR1 SGDLS and CDR2 YYNGEE. The CDR3 contains 14 residues. CDR3 in amino acids: CASSAGAGGDTQYF. The CDR3 nucleotides are TGTGCCAGCAGCGCTGGGGCTGGGGGTGATACGCAGTATTTT.

The rearrangement links TRBV20-1 to TRBJ2-4, with 10 nucleotides matching TRBD2. V lost 0 bases, J lost 13 bases, and 15 bases stayed unmatched. CDR3 size: 16 residues. Germline CDR1 and CDR2: DFQATT and SNEGSKA (reference sequence). This chain's CDR3 is CSARDMLAGAQWEQYF. CDR3 bases: TGCAGTGCTAGAGATATGCTAGCGGGAGCCCAGTGGGAGCAGTACTTC.

The V and J genes are TRBV4-1 and TRBJ1-2; 7 bases match TRBD1. Looked up from germline, CDR1 is MGHRA and CDR2 is YSYEKL. J gave up 4 bases and V 3 bases, and 2 bases lay outside the gene matches. There are 13 residues in the CDR3. CDR3 nucleotides: TGCGCCAGCAGCCAGAGGGGGCTCTATGGCTACACCTTC. Translating it yields CASSQRGLYGYTF.

The V gene is TRBV28, the J gene TRBJ2-5; 8 nucleotides align to TRBD1. The J call could be wrong; TRBJ2-7 is a better fit for the DNA end. The germline gives CDR1 MDHEN, CDR2 SYDVKM. The CDR3 extends over 13 amino acids. DNA of the CDR3: TGTGCCAGCAGTTTATCGGACAGGGACGAGCAGTACTTC. Its translation is CASSLSDRDEQYF.